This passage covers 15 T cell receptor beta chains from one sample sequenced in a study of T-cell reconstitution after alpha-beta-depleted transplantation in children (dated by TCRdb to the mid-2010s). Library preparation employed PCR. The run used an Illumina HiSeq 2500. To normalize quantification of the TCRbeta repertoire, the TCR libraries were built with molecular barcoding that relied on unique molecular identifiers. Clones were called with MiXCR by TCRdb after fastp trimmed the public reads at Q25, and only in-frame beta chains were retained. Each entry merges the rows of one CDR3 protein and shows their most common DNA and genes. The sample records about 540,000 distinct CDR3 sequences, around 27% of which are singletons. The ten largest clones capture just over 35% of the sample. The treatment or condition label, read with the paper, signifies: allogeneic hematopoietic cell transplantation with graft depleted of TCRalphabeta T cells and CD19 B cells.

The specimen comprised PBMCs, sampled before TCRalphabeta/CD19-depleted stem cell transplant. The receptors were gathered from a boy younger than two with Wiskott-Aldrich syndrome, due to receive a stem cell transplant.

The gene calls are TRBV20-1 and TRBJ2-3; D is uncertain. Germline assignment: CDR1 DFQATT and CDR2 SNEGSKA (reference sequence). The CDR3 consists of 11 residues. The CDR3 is CTVYSTDTQYF. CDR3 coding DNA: TGCACCGTTTACAGCACAGATACGCAGTATTTT.

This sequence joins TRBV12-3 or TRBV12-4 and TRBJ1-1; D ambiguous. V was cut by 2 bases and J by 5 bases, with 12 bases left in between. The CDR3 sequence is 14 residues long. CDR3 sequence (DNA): TGTGCCAGCAGTTTAAGCAGTTCGGGGACTGAAGCTTTCTTT. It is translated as CASSLSSSGTEAFF.

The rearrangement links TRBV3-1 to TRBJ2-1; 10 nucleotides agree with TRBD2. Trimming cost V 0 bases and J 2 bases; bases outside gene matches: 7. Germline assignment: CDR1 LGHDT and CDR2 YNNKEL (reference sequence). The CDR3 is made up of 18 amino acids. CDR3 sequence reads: CASSQERGLAKAYNEQFF. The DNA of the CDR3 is TGTGCCAGCAGCCAAGAAAGGGGACTAGCGAAGGCCTACAATGAGCAGTTCTTC.

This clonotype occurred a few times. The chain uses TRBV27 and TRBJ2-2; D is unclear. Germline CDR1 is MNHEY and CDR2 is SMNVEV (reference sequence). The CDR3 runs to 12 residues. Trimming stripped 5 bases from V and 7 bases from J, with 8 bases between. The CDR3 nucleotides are TGTGCCAGCAGTCCAGTAATCGGGGAGCTGTTTTTT. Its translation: CASSPVIGELFF.

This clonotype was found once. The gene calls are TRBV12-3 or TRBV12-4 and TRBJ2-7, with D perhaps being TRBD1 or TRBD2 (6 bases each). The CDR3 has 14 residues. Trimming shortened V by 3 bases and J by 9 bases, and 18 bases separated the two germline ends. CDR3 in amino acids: CASSLGGQRTAQYF. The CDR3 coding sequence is TGTGCCAGCAGTTTGGGAGGACAGCGTACGGCGCAGTACTTC.

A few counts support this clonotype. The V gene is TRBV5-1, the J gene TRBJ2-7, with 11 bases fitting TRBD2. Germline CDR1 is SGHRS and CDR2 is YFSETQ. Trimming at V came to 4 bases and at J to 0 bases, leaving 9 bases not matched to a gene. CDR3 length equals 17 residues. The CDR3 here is CASSIGLAGFSSYEQYF. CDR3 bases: TGCGCCAGCAGCATTGGACTAGCGGGCTTTAGCTCCTACGAGCAGTACTTC. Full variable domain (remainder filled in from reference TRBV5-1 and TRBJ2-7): KAGVTQTPRYLIKTRGQQVTLSCSPISGHRSVSWYQQTPGQGLQFLFEYFSETQRNKGNFPGRFSGRQFSNSRSEMNVSTLELGDSALYLCASSIGLAGFSSYEQYFGPGTRLTVT.

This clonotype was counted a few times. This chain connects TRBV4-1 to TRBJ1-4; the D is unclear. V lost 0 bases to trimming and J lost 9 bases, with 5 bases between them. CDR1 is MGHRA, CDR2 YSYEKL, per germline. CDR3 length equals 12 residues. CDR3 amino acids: CASSQDFKKLFF. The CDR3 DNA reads TGCGCCAGCAGCCAAGATTTTAAAAAACTGTTTTTT.

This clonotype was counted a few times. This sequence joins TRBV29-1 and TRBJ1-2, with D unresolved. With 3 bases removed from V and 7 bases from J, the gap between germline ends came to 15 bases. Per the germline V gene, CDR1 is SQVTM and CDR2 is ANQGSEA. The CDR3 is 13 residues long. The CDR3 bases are TGCAGCGTTGATCGCCAAAAAGGAGCTGGCTACACCTTC. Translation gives CSVDRQKGAGYTF.

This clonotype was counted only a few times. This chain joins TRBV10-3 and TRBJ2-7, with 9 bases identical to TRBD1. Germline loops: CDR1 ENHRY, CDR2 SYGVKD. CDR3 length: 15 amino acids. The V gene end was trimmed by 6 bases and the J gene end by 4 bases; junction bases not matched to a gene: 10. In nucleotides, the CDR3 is TGTGCCATCAGCGGAGCTGGGACAGGGAGTTACGAGCAGTACTTC. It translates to CAISGAGTGSYEQYF.

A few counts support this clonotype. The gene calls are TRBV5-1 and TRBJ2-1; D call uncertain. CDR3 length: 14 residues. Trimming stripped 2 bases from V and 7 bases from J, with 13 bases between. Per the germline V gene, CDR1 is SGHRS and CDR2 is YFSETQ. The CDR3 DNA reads TGCGCCAGCAGCTTCCAGAACCAAGGGAATGAGCAGTTCTTC. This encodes CASSFQNQGNEQFF.

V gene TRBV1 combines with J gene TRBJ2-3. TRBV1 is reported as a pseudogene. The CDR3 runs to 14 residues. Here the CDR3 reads CTSSEAVSTDTQYF. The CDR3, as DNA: TGCACCAGCAGCGAGGCGGTAAGCACAGATACGCAGTATTTT.

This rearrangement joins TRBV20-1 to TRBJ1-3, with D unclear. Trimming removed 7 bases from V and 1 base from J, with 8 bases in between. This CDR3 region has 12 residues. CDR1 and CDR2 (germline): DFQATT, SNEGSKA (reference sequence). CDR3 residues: CSVAGSGNTIYF. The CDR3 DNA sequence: TGCAGTGTAGCGGGGTCTGGAAACACCATATATTTT.

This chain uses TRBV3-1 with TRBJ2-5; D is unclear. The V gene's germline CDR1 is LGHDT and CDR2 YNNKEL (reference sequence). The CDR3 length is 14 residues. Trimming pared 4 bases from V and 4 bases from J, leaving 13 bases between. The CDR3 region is CASSPIPVSETQYF. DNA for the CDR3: TGTGCCAGCAGCCCCATTCCGGTGTCAGAGACCCAGTACTTC.

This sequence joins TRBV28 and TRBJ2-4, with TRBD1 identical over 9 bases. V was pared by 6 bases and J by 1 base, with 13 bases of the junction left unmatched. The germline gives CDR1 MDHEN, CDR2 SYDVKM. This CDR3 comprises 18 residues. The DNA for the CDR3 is TGTGCCAGCAGCCCCGGGACAGGGTGGACTCGGGCCAAAAACATTCAGTACTTC. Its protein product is CASSPGTGWTRAKNIQYF.

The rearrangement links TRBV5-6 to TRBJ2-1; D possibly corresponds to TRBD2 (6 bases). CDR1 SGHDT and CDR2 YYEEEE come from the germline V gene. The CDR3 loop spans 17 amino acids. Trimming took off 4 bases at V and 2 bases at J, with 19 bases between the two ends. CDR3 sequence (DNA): TGTGCCAGCAGCCCCCCGAACGGGAGAGGAACCTACAATGAGCAGTTCTTC. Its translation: CASSPPNGRGTYNEQFF.